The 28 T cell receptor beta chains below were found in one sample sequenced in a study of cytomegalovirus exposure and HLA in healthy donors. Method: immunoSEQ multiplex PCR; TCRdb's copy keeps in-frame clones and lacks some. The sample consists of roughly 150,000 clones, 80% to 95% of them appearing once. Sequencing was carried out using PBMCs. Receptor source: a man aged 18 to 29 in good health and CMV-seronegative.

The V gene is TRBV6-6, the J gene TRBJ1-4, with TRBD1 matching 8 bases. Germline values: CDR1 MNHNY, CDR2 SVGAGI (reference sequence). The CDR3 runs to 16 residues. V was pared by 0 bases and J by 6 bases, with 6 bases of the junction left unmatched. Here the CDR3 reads CASSYSWAGGDEKLFF. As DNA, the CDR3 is TGTGCCAGCAGTTACTCGTGGGCAGGGGGCGATGAAAAACTGTTTTTT.

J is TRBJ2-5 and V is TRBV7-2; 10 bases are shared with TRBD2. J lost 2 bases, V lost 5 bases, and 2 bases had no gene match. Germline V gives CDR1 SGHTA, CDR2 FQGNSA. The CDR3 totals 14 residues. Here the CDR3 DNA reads TGTGCCAGCAGCCTTAGCGGGAGGCAAGAGACCCAGTACTTC. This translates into CASSLSGRQETQYF.

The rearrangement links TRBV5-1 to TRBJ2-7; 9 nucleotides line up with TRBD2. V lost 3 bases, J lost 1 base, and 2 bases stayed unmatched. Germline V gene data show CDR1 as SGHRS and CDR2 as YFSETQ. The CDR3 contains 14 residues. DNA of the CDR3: TGCGCCAGCAGCTCGAGCGGGGGGTCCTACGAGCAGTACTTC. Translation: CASSSSGGSYEQYF. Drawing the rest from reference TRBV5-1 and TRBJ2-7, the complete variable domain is KAGVTQTPRYLIKTRGQQVTLSCSPISGHRSVSWYQQTPGQGLQFLFEYFSETQRNKGNFPGRFSGRQFSNSRSEMNVSTLELGDSALYLCASSSSGGSYEQYFGPGTRLTVT.

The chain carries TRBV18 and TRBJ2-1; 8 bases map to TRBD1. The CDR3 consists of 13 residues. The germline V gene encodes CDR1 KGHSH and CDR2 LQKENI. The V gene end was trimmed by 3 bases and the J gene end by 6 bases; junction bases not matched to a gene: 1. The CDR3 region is CASSPTGGNEQFF. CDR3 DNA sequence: TGTGCCAGCTCACCTACAGGGGGCAATGAGCAGTTCTTC.

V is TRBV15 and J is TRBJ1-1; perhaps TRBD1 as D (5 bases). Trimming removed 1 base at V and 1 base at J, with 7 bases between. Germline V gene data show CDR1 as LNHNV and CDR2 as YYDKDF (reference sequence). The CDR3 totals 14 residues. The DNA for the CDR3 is TGTGCCACCAGCAGAGGCCAGGGGAACACTGAAGCTTTCTTT. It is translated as CATSRGQGNTEAFF.

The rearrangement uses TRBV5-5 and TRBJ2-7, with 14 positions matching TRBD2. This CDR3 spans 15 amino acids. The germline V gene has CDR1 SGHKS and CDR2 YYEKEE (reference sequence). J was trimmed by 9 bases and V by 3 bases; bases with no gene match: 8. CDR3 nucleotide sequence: TGTGCCAGCAGCTCCTCGGGACTAGCGGGAGATCGGCAGTACGTC. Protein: CASSSSGLAGDRQYV.

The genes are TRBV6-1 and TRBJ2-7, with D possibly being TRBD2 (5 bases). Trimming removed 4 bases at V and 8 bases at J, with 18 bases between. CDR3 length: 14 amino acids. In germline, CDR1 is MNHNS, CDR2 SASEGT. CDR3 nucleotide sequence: TGTGCCAGCAGTGCTCAACGACTACACCCACAGCAGTACGTC. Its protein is CASSAQRLHPQQYV.

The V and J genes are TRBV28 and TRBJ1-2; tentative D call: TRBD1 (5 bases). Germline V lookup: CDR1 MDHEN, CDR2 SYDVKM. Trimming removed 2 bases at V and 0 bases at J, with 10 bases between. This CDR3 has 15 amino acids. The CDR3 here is CASSLRQGTNYGYTF. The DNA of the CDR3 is TGTGCCAGCAGTTTACGGCAGGGCACTAACTATGGCTACACCTTC.

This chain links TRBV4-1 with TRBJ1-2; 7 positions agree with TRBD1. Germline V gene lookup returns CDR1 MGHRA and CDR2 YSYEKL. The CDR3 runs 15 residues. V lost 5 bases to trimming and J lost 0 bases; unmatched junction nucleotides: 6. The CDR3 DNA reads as TGCGCCAGCAGCGGATCCGGGACAGCTAACTATGGCTACACCTTC. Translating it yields CASSGSGTANYGYTF.

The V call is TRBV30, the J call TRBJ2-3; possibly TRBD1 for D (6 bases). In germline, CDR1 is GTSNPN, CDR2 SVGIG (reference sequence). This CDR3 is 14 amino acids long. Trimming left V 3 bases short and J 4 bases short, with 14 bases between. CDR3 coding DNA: TGTGCCTGGAGCACAGGGAATAGCGCAGATACGCAGTATTTT. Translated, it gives CAWSTGNSADTQYF.

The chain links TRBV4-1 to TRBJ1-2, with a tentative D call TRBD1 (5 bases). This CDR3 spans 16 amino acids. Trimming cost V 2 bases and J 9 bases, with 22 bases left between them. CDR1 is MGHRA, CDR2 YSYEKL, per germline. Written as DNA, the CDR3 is TGCGCCAGCAGCCAATTACTACAGGCGTGGAAATCAAGCTACACCTTC. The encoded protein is CASSQLLQAWKSSYTF.

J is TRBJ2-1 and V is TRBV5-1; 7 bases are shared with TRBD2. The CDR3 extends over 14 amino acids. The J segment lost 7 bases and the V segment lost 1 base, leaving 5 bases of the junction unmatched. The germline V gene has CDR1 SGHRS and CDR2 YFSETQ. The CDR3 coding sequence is TGCGCCAGCAGCTTGTCCCCTAGCGGAAATGAGCAGTTCTTC. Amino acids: CASSLSPSGNEQFF.

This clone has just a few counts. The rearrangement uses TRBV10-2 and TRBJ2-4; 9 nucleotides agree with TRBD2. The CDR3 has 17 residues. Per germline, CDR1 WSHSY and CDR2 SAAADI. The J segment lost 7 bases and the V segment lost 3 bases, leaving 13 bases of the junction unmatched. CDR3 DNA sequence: TGCGCCAGCAGTGATCCCACTTCAGCGGGAGGTTACAACATTCAGTACTTC. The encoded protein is CASSDPTSAGGYNIQYF.

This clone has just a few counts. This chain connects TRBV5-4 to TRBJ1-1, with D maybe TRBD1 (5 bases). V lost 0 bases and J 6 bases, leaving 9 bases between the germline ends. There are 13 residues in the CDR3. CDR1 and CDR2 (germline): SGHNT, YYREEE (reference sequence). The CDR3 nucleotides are TGTGCCAGCAGCTTGGACGCAGGGTCTGAAGCTTTCTTT. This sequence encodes CASSLDAGSEAFF.

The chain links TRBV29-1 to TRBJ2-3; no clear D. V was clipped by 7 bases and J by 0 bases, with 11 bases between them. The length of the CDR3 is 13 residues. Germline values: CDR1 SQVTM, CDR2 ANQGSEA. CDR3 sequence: CSGGTSSTDTQYF. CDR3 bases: TGCAGCGGAGGAACCTCTAGCACAGATACGCAGTATTTT.

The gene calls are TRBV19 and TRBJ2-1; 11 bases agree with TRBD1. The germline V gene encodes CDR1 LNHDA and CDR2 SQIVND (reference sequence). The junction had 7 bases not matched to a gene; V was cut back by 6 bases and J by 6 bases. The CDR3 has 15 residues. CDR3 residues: CASRSPGQGVNEQFF. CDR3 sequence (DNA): TGTGCCAGTAGAAGCCCGGGACAGGGGGTCAATGAGCAGTTCTTC.

The CDR3, as DNA: TGTGCCAGCAGCTTAGGCAGTGACTTGGGGGAGCTGTTTTTT. Its translation is CASSLGSDLGELFF. The gene calls are TRBV7-9 and TRBJ2-2; D remains ambiguous. The CDR3 is made up of 14 amino acids. The V and J ends lost 1 base and 8 bases respectively, with 11 bases between them. Germline V lookup: CDR1 SEHNR, CDR2 FQNEAQ (reference sequence). Using reference TRBV7-9 and TRBJ2-2 for the parts outside the CDR3, the full variable domain is DTGVSQNPRHKITKRGQNVTFRCDPISEHNRLYWYRQTLGQGPEFLTYFQNEAQLEKSRLLSDRFSAERPKGSFSTLEIQRTEQGDSAMYLCASSLGSDLGELFFGEGSRLTVL.

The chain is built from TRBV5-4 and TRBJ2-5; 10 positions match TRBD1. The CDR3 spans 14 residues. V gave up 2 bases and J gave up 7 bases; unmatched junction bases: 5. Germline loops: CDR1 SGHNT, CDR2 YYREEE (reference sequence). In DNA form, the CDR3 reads TGTGCCAGCAGCTTTAAGGACAGGGGGGGGACCCAGTACTTC. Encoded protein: CASSFKDRGGTQYF.

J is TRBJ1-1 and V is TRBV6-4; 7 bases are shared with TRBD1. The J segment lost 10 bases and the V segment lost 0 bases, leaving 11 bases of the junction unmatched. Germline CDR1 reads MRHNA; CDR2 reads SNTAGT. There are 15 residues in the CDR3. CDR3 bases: TGTGCCAGCAGTGACTCGGGGGAGACAGGGTCTGCAGCTTTCTTT. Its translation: CASSDSGETGSAAFF.

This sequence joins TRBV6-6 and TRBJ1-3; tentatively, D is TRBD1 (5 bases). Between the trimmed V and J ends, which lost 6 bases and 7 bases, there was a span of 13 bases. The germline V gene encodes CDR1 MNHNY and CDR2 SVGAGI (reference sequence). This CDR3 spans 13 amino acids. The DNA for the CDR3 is TGTGCCAGCAGCAGCAGGGCTAGGAACACCATATATTTT. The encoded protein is CASSSRARNTIYF.

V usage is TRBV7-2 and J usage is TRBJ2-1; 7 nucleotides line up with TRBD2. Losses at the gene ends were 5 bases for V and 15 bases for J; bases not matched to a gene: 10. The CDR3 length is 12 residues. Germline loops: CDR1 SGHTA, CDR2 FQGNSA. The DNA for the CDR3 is TGTGCCAGCAGCATTAGTGGAGGCGGGGGGTTCTTC. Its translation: CASSISGGGGFF.

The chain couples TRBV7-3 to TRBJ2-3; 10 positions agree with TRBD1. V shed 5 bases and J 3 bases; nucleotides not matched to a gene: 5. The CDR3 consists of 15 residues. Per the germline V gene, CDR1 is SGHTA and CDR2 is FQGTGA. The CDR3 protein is CASSPGTGVTDTQYF. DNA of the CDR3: TGTGCCAGCAGCCCCGGGACAGGGGTTACAGATACGCAGTATTTT. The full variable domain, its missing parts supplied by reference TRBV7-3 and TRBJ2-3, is GAGVSQTPSNKVTEKGKYVELRCDPISGHTALYWYRQSLGQGPEFLIYFQGTGAADDSGLPNDRFFAVRPEGSVSTLKIQRTERGDSAVYLCASSPGTGVTDTQYFGPGTRLTVL.

CDR3: CASSLDLTGPTTEAFF. For the CDR3, the DNA is TGTGCCAGCAGCTTGGACTTGACAGGCCCCACCACTGAAGCTTTCTTT. The gene calls are TRBV5-6 and TRBJ1-1; D is possibly TRBD1 (6 bases). The V and J ends lost 0 bases and 4 bases respectively, with 16 bases between them. Germline-derived CDR1 and CDR2 are SGHDT and YYEEEE. The CDR3 totals 16 residues.

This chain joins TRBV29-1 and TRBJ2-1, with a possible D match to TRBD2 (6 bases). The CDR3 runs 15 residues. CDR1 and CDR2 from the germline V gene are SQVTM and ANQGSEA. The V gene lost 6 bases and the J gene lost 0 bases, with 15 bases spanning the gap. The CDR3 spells CSVFGGTSSYNEQFF. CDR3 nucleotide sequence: TGCAGCGTGTTTGGAGGGACGAGCTCCTACAATGAGCAGTTCTTC.

This chain's CDR3 is CASSLQTSGSGDTQYF. DNA for the CDR3: TGTGCCAGCAGCTTACAGACTAGCGGGAGTGGAGATACGCAGTATTTT. The V and J genes are TRBV7-2 and TRBJ2-3; 12 bases are a match to TRBD2. V dropped 2 bases and J dropped 5; count of bases not matched to a gene: 5. The germline CDR1 and CDR2 sequences are SGHTA and FQGNSA. The CDR3 length is 16 residues.

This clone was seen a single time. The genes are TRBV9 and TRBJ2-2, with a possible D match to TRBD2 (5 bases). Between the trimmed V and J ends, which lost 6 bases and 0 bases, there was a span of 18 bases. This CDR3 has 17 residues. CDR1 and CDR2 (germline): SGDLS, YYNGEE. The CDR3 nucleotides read TGTGCCAGCACAGCAAGCGGAACGAACTCGAACACCGGGGAGCTGTTTTTT. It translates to CASTASGTNSNTGELFF.

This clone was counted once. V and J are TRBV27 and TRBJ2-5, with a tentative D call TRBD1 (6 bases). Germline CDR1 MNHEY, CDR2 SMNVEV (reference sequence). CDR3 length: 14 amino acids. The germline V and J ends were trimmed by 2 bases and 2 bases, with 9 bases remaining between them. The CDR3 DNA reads TGTGCCAGCAGTTTAAGGGGGTATCAAGAGACCCAGTACTTC. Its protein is CASSLRGYQETQYF.

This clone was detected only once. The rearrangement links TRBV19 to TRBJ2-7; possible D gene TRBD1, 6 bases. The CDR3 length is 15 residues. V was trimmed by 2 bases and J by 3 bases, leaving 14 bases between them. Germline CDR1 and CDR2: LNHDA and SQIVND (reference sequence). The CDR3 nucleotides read TGTGCCAGTAGTATAAGCTACGGACAGTTCTACGAGCAGTACGTC. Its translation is CASSISYGQFYEQYV.